Shown below are 29 T cell receptor beta chains from a single sample sequenced in a study of PD-1 blockade in classical Hodgkin lymphoma. Time point of the sample: cycle 4 day 1 (C4D1), after more than 5 weeks of nivolumab. Relapse after autologous stem cell transplantation occurred in every patient, and brentuximab vedotin exposure varied. Sequenced by immunoSEQ multiplex PCR; TCRdb stores in-frame clones only, minus some. The sample consists of about 50,000 clones, about three quarters of them appearing once. The source was peripheral blood mononuclear cells (PBMCs), collected before the fourth cycle of nivolumab. All receptors derive from a human donor with classical Hodgkin lymphoma.

The genes are TRBV6-5 and TRBJ2-7; D perhaps matches TRBD2 (5 bases). Germline V CDR1 and CDR2: MNHEY, SVGAGI. CDR3 length: 15 amino acids. V was cut by 5 bases and J by 0 bases, with 14 bases left in between. Here the CDR3 reads CASSVLAEASYEQYF. Here the CDR3 DNA reads TGTGCCAGCAGTGTTCTAGCCGAGGCCTCCTACGAGCAGTACTTC.

This chain links TRBV7-2 with TRBJ1-4; TRBD1 matches 9 bases. Germline V gene data show CDR1 as SGHTA and CDR2 as FQGNSA. The junction had 11 bases not matched to a gene; V was cut back by 4 bases and J by 11 bases. The CDR3 totals 15 residues. The CDR3, as DNA: TGTGCCAGCAGCTCTTTACAGGGGGCAGGTAGCAAACTGTTTTTT. This translates into CASSSLQGAGSKLFF.

The V and J genes are TRBV7-9 and TRBJ2-7, with 10 bases matching TRBD1. Germline V gene sequence: CDR1 SEHNR, CDR2 FQNEAQ (reference sequence). This CDR3 has 15 residues. Unmatched junction bases numbered 7, after V lost 5 bases and J lost 3 bases. The CDR3 region is CASSTFGQGDYEQYF. In DNA form, the CDR3 reads TGTGCCAGCAGCACCTTTGGACAGGGGGACTACGAGCAGTACTTC.

The V and J genes are TRBV6-1 and TRBJ2-7; 8 positions match TRBD2. Losses at the gene ends were 2 bases for V and 3 bases for J; bases not matched to a gene: 9. The CDR3 extends over 16 amino acids. Per the germline V gene, CDR1 is MNHNS and CDR2 is SASEGT. In DNA form, the CDR3 reads TGTGCCAGCAGTGAAACGGGACTAGGGGGATTCTACGAGCAGTACTTC. Translation: CASSETGLGGFYEQYF.

The chain employs TRBV7-9 and TRBJ2-7, with D perhaps assigned TRBD1 or TRBD2 (6 bases each). V was pared by 1 base and J by 4 bases, with 17 bases between. Germline CDR1 and CDR2: SEHNR and FQNEAQ (reference sequence). This CDR3 is built from 16 residues. CDR3 DNA: TGTGCCAGCAGCTTAGTGGTATGGGGGGCTTCGTACGAGCAGTACTTC. This sequence encodes CASSLVVWGASYEQYF.

This chain connects TRBV10-3 to TRBJ2-1, with D hard to call. The V gene lost 5 bases and the J gene lost 6 bases, with 14 bases spanning the gap. This CDR3 has 14 residues. Looked up from germline, CDR1 is ENHRY and CDR2 is SYGVKD. CDR3 DNA sequence: TGTGCCATCAGTTTGGACCCAGACCGCAATGAGCAGTTCTTC. Protein product: CAISLDPDRNEQFF.

The chain uses TRBV6-5 and TRBJ2-7, with 7 bases lining up with TRBD2. The germline gives CDR1 MNHEY, CDR2 SVGAGI. The CDR3 runs 15 residues. The V and J ends lost 2 bases and 9 bases, in that order; junction bases with no gene match: 13. For the CDR3, the DNA is TGTGCCAGCAGTTACGATCCTAGCGGACCCATGGGGCAGTACTTC. It translates to CASSYDPSGPMGQYF.

The chain uses TRBV6-5 and TRBJ1-4; D perhaps matches TRBD1 (6 bases). Trimming pared 8 bases from V and 10 bases from J, leaving 14 bases between. Germline CDR1 and CDR2: MNHEY and SVGAGI. This CDR3 has 12 amino acids. CDR3 sequence (DNA): TGTGCCAGCGGGGGGCTGCGGGTAAAACTGTTTTTT. The encoded protein is CASGGLRVKLFF.

The sample holds one count of this clone. J is TRBJ2-5 and V is TRBV10-1; TRBD2 aligns across 9 bases. Germline loops: CDR1 WNHNN, CDR2 SYGVQD (reference sequence). The J segment lost 5 bases and the V segment lost 3 bases, leaving 10 bases of the junction unmatched. This CDR3 is built from 16 residues. This CDR3 is CASSDPTGLASETQYF. In nucleotides, the CDR3 is TGCGCCAGCAGTGACCCCACCGGACTAGCGTCGGAGACCCAGTACTTC.

The chain is built from TRBV6-6 and TRBJ1-2; D may be TRBD1 (5 bases). The CDR3 sequence is 14 residues long. Germline V gene sequence: CDR1 MNHNY, CDR2 SVGAGI (reference sequence). V lost 0 bases, J lost 8 bases, and 13 bases lay in between. DNA of the CDR3: TGTGCCAGCAGTTACTCGTGGGGGTATGAGGGCTACACCTTC. Translation gives CASSYSWGYEGYTF.

The chain combines TRBV27 with TRBJ2-7, with D unresolved. The CDR3 extends over 10 amino acids. Trimming removed 8 bases from V and 12 bases from J, with 14 bases in between. The germline V gene has CDR1 MNHEY and CDR2 SMNVEV (reference sequence). CDR3 coding DNA: TGTGCCAGCGGTTGGAATAGCTTGTACTTC. Protein sequence: CASGWNSLYF.

This chain uses TRBV11-2 with TRBJ2-7; 10 bases are shared with TRBD1. The CDR3 loop spans 14 amino acids. J lost 4 bases, V lost 5 bases, and 5 bases had no gene match. Germline assignment: CDR1 SGHAT and CDR2 FQNNGV. In DNA, the CDR3 is TGTGCCAGCAGCATGGGACAGGGGAGGTACGAGCAGTACTTC. It is translated as CASSMGQGRYEQYF.

The chain joins TRBV19 to TRBJ1-2; 7 positions match TRBD1. This CDR3 region has 15 residues. V gave up 6 bases and J gave up 6 bases; unmatched junction bases: 13. The germline V gene has CDR1 LNHDA and CDR2 SQIVND (reference sequence). The CDR3 region is CASSRAPDRADGYTF. CDR3 bases: TGTGCCAGTAGCCGTGCCCCCGACAGGGCCGATGGCTACACCTTC.

The chain recombines TRBV9 with TRBJ2-7; 8 bases fit TRBD2. The CDR3 totals 17 residues. After removal of 0 bases from V and 2 bases from J, the junction contained 10 bases not matched to a gene. In germline, CDR1 is SGDLS, CDR2 YYNGEE. CDR3 bases: TGTGCCAGCAGCGTAGTTATGAGGCGGCGGGAGGCCTACGAGCAGTACTTC. Encoded protein: CASSVVMRRREAYEQYF. The entire variable domain, with the rest obtained from reference TRBV9 and TRBJ2-7, is as follows: DSGVTQTPKHLITATGQRVTLRCSPRSGDLSVYWYQQSLDQGLQFLIQYYNGEERAKGNILERFSAQQFPDLHSELNLSSLELGDSALYFCASSVVMRRREAYEQYFGPGTRLTVT.

There are a few counts of this clone. Other DNA sequences within the sample encode an identical CDR3. The V call is TRBV28, the J call TRBJ1-2; no clear D gene. In germline, CDR1 is MDHEN, CDR2 SYDVKM. The CDR3 is made up of 12 amino acids. Trimming left V 3 bases short and J 5 bases short, with 7 bases between. CDR3 loop: CASSFGSYGYTF. CDR3 coding DNA: TGTGCCAGCAGTTTTGGCAGTTATGGCTACACCTTC.

The chain couples TRBV30 to TRBJ2-7; D is possibly TRBD1 (6 bases). Trimming cost V 1 base and J 0 bases, with 19 bases left between them. Germline CDR1 is GTSNPN and CDR2 is SVGIG (reference sequence). This CDR3 has 17 amino acids. CDR3 DNA: TGTGCCTGGAGTGAGGGGACATCGGGTGAGAGCTCCTACGAGCAGTACTTC. This sequence encodes CAWSEGTSGESSYEQYF.

The rearrangement uses TRBV4-1 and TRBJ2-1, with TRBD1 matching over 7 bases. V gave up 0 bases and J gave up 2 bases; unmatched junction bases: 10. This CDR3 is 18 amino acids long. Germline CDR1 MGHRA, CDR2 YSYEKL. The CDR3 DNA reads TGCGCCAGCAGCCAAGATCTTTCTGGGACAGCCCCCTACAATGAGCAGTTCTTC. It codes for CASSQDLSGTAPYNEQFF.

This clone was seen a handful of times. The J gene is TRBJ2-1, the V gene TRBV6-5, with D perhaps matching TRBD1 (5 bases). Trimming pared 6 bases from V and 6 bases from J, leaving 15 bases between. CDR3 size: 14 residues. From germline, CDR1 is MNHEY and CDR2 SVGAGI. The CDR3 DNA sequence: TGTGCCAGCAGAGAAGCAGGGCAGGCCAATGAGCAGTTCTTC. It codes for CASREAGQANEQFF.

V gene TRBV4-1 combines with J gene TRBJ1-6; D gene unclear. The germline V gene encodes CDR1 MGHRA and CDR2 YSYEKL. Trimming cost V 0 bases and J 10 bases, with 13 bases left between them. The CDR3 sequence is 15 residues long. The CDR3 DNA follows: TGCGCCAGCAGCCAAGACCCACAGTCTCCCTCACCCCTCCACTTT. This translates into CASSQDPQSPSPLHF.

This clone has more than one count but fewer than ten. This chain connects TRBV27 to TRBJ1-1, with D possibly TRBD1 on 5 matching bases. V was trimmed by 4 bases and J by 1 base, leaving 13 bases between them. The CDR3 loop spans 15 amino acids. Germline V gene lookup returns CDR1 MNHEY and CDR2 SMNVEV (reference sequence). CDR3 in amino acids: CASSYYADTNTEAFF. CDR3 nucleotide sequence: TGTGCCAGCAGTTACTACGCGGACACGAACACTGAAGCTTTCTTT.

The CDR3 DNA follows: TGTGCCAGCAGTCGCGGGGTAGCGGCGACCTACGAGCAGTACTTC. It codes for CASSRGVAATYEQYF. The chain uses TRBV27 and TRBJ2-7, with D possibly matching TRBD2 (6 bases). Per germline, CDR1 MNHEY and CDR2 SMNVEV (reference sequence). CDR3 size: 15 residues. V was pared by 5 bases and J by 2 bases, with 16 bases between.

A few counts support this clone. CDR3 nucleotide sequence: TGTGCCAGCAGCTCCCCGGGTGGGGCCAACGTCCTGACTTTC. It yields the protein CASSSPGGANVLTF. The chain is built from TRBV11-2 and TRBJ2-6; D is unclear. CDR1 is SGHAT, CDR2 FQNNGV, per germline. CDR3 length equals 14 residues. The V end lost 4 bases, the J end lost 3 bases, and 7 bases lay between the germline ends.

A single count supports this clone. A read error may produce the germline difference seen at one junction end. V and J are TRBV9 and TRBJ2-7, with unresolved D. Germline CDR1 and CDR2: SGDLS and YYNGEE. The CDR3 is made up of 13 amino acids. The CDR3 nucleotides read TGTGTCAGCAGCGTAGATGGGACCTACGAGCAGTACTTC. This encodes CVSSVDGTYEQYF.

The CDR3: CASRDDREFYGYTF. In DNA form, the CDR3 reads TGTGCCAGCAGGGACGACAGGGAATTTTATGGCTACACCTTC. The J gene is TRBJ1-2, the V gene TRBV25-1; 7 bases map to TRBD1. Germline CDR1 and CDR2: MGHDK and SYGVNS. Losses at the gene ends were 6 bases for V and 5 bases for J; bases not matched to a gene: 9. The CDR3 is 14 amino acids.

This clone has only a few counts. The V and J genes are TRBV6-1 and TRBJ2-5; 8 bases agree with TRBD1. Germline trimming cut 11 bases from V and 4 bases from J; bases unmatched to any gene: 9. The CDR3 spans 13 residues. Per germline, CDR1 MNHNS and CDR2 SASEGT. The DNA of the CDR3 is TGTGCCTACAGCAGGGGGCGGGCAGAGACCCAGTACTTC. The encoded protein is CAYSRGRAETQYF.

The rearrangement links TRBV4-2 to TRBJ1-4, with D tentatively TRBD1 (5 bases). The CDR3 is 15 residues long. Trimming left V 1 base short and J 3 bases short, with 9 bases between. Germline V CDR1 and CDR2: LGHNA, YNFKEQ. In nucleotides, the CDR3 is TGTGCCAGCAGCCAAGCCGCGGGGGCTAATGAAAAACTGTTTTTT. It codes for CASSQAAGANEKLFF.

The rearrangement links TRBV6-8 to TRBJ2-7; 9 nucleotides agree with TRBD2. The CDR3 covers 16 residues. V lost 7 bases and J lost 5; bases outside the gene matches: 15. CDR1 and CDR2 from the germline V gene are MNHGY and SAAAGT. DNA of the CDR3: TGTGCCAGCACTACTTTATCGAAGCGGGAGGTAGACGAGCAGTACTTC. Protein sequence: CASTTLSKREVDEQYF.

This clone was observed a handful of times. V is TRBV28 and J is TRBJ2-5; perhaps TRBD1 as D (6 bases). Germline CDR1 and CDR2: MDHEN and SYDVKM. Trimming pared 7 bases from V and 3 bases from J, leaving 12 bases between. The CDR3 is made up of 13 amino acids. The CDR3 protein is CASTSGDKETQYF. In nucleotides, the CDR3 is TGTGCCAGCACTTCAGGGGACAAAGAGACCCAGTACTTC.

The chain links TRBV11-3 to TRBJ2-3, with TRBD1 matching over 7 bases. Per the germline V gene, CDR1 is SGHNT and CDR2 is YENEEA. With 5 bases clipped from V and 4 bases from J, the junction kept 9 bases outside the gene matches. The CDR3 extends over 15 amino acids. The chain's CDR3 is CASSTLDRVPDTQYF. CDR3 nucleotides: TGTGCCAGCAGCACCCTCGACAGGGTTCCAGATACGCAGTATTTT. Full variable domain (rest looked up from reference TRBV11-3 and TRBJ2-3): EAGVVQSPRYKIIEKKQPVAFWCNPISGHNTLYWYLQNLGQGPELLIRYENEEAVDDSQLPKDRFSAERLKGVDSTLKIQPAELGDSAVYLCASSTLDRVPDTQYFGPGTRLTVL.